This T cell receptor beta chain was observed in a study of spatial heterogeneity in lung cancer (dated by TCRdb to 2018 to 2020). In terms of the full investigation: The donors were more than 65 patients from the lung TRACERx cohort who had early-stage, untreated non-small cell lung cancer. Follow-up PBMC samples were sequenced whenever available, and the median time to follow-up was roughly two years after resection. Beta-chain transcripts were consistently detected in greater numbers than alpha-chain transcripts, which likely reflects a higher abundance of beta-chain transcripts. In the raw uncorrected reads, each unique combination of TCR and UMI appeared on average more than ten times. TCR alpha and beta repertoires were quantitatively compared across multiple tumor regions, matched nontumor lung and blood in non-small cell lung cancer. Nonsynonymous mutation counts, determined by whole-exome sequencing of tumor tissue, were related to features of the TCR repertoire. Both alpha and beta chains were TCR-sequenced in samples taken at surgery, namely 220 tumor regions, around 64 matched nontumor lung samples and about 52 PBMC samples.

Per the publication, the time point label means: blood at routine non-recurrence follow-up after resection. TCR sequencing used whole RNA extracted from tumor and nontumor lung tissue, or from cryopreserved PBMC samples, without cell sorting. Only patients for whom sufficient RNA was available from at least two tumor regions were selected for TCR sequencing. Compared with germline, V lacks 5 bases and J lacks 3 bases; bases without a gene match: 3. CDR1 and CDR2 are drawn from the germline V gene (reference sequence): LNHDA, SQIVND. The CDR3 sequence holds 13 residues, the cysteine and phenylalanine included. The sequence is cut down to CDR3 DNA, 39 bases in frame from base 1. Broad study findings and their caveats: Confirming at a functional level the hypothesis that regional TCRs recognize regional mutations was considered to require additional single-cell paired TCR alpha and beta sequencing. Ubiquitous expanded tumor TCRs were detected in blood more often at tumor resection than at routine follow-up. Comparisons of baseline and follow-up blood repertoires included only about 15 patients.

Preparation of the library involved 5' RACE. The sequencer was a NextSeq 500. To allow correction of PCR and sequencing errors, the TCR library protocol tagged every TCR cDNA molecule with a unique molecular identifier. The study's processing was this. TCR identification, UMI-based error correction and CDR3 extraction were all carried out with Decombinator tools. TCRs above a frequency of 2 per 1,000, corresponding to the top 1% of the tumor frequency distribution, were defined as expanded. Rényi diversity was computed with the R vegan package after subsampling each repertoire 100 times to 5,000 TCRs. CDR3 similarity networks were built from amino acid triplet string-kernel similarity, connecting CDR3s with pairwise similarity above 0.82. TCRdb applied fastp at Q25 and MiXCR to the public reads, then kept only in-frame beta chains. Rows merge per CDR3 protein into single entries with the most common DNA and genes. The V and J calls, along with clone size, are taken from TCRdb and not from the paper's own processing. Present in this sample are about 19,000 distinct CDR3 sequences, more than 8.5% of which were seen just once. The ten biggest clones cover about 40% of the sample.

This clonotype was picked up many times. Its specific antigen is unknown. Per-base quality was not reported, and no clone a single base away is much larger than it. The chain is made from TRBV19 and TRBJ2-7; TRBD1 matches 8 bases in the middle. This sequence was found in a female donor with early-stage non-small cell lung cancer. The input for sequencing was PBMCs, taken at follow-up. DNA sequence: TGTGCCAGTAGTGACAGGGGCTACTACGAGCAGTACTTC. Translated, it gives CASSDRGYYEQYF.